This TCR beta chain was sequenced during a study of T-cell memory formation after mild COVID-19 (dated by TCRdb to the early 2020s). Regarding the complete study: TCR sequence clusters from the two donors were found to be largely donor specific. Longitudinal TCRalpha and TCRbeta repertoire sequencing tracked T-cell clones expanding and contracting after mild COVID-19 in a couple of donors. The cohort was made up of two young adult volunteers, one female and one male, who were previously healthy. What the authors observed across the whole study: Clones that contracted from day 15 to 85 showed balanced CD4/CD8 phenotypes, whereas a second wave of clones that expanded from day 15 to 37 leaned towards CD4+. The detection of some responding clones in pre-infection memory suggests that pre-existing cross-reactive memory T cells joined the SARS-CoV-2 response. The study included only a couple of mild cases, and larger cohorts that include severe cases with pre-infection samples were judged to be necessary. Whether the second-wave clones peaking on day 37 were SARS-CoV-2 specific was not confirmed. Contracting CD4+ clones were found mainly in CM and EM memory subsets, while CD8+ clones were enriched in EMRA.

The listed sequencing device is Illumina NovaSeq 6000. TCRalpha and TCRbeta cDNA libraries were built by 5'RACE with constant-segment primers, adding sample barcodes and unique molecular identifiers. RNA was extracted from every sample with Trizol reagent. Amplification of the libraries took two PCR steps, and the second step added a second sample barcode plus Illumina TruSeq adapters. Libraries were sequenced on an Illumina NovaSeq with 2 x 150 bp paired-end reads. As for the original processing: With migec v1.2.7, reads were demultiplexed and then collapsed into UMI-guided consensus sequences. Using mixcr v2.1.11, the UMI consensuses were aligned to TRA and TRB V and J templates and assembled into clonotypes. Clonotypes were classified as expanded or contracted when called significant by both edgeR and NoisET, with noise models trained on biological replicates. edgeR calls used a false discovery rate-adjusted p below 0.01 and a log2 fold-change threshold of 1. As an exploratory analysis of dynamics, PCA with hierarchical clustering was applied to max-normalized trajectories of the 1000 most abundant clonotypes. Each responding clone was given a CD4 or CD8 phenotype based on the CD4+ and CD8+ repertoires, which had been sequenced separately. The raw public reads went through TCRdb reprocessing: fastp at Q25, MiXCR clone calling, in-frame beta chains kept. Rows with a matching CDR3 protein are joined into one entry that keeps the most common DNA and genes. The V and J calls, along with clone size, are taken from TCRdb and not from the paper's own processing. This sample holds around 130,000 distinct CDR3 sequences; about 14% were observed only once. The biggest ten clones account for roughly 28% of the sample.

PBMCs were isolated by Ficoll-Paque density gradient centrifugation. The CDR3 holds 14 amino acids from the cysteine to the phenylalanine. Solely the CDR3 DNA is kept, with 42 bases framed from the first base. Taken from the germline V gene, the CDR1 and CDR2 loops are LGHNA and YSLEER. Trimming at the junction amounts to 4 bases on V and 2 bases on J, and the germline ends lie 8 bases apart. This clonotype was counted at least ten times. Its antigen has not been determined. Base-call qualities are not available, and no considerably larger clone is one nucleotide away. This TCR was recovered from an adult woman who had mild COVID-19 (a few samples of this study predate the infection). The sample titles of this study are shuffled in the database, so cell type and time point are left out; the donor was told from shared clones. Specimen: PBMCs or a T cell subset sorted from them (not recorded which). Here the chain combines TRBV4-3 and TRBJ2-2; the D gene assignment is ambiguous. This receptor has the CDR3 CASSLTANTGELFF. Read as DNA, the sequence is TGCGCCAGCAGCCTGACGGCAAACACCGGGGAGCTGTTTTTT.